This TCR beta chain was recorded in a study of T cell repertoires in cytomegalovirus infection. As for the study in general: Public TCR beta signatures were indicative of both CMV infection and a matching HLA type. The study, taken as a whole, reports: Summed frequency of shared TCR beta families picked out CMV carriers who also had the relevant HLA. CMV-specific HLA-C-restricted TCR beta clonotypes dominated the ex vivo response.

The CDR3 loop spans 14 amino acids. Germline values: CDR1 LGHDT, CDR2 YNNKEL (reference sequence). V lost 5 bases and J 5 bases, leaving 12 bases between the germline ends. Concerning this clonotype itself: Its antigen is as yet unknown.

MiXCR, applied by TCRdb to the reads, yields one record per CDR3 protein. The table includes approximately 500,000 distinct CDR3 sequences, more than 15% detected once. This sequence joins TRBV3-1 and TRBJ2-2; a possible D gene is TRBD1 (6 bases). This TCR was sampled from a human donor in good health (CMV status not recorded). Some clones in this sample may be carry-over from other donors' samples. Sequenced sample: CD8+ T cells from PBMCs. Here the CDR3 reads CASSTGSGTGELFF. The CDR3 DNA sequence: TGTGCCAGCAGCACAGGGTCGGGAACCGGGGAGCTGTTTTTT.